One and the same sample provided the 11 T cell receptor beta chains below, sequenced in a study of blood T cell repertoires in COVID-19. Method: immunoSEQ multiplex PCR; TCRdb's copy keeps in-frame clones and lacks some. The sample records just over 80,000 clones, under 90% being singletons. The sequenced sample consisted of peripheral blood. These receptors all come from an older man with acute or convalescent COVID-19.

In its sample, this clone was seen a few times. CDR3 region: CASSYLDRGLSEQYF. The DNA of the CDR3 is TGTGCCAGCAGTTACCTAGACAGGGGGCTTAGCGAGCAGTACTTC. V and J are TRBV6-2 or TRBV6-3 and TRBJ2-7, with 10 nucleotides matching TRBD1. V lost 2 bases to trimming and J lost 6 bases; unmatched junction nucleotides: 7. The CDR3 totals 15 residues. CDR1 and CDR2 (germline): MNHEY, SVGEGT.

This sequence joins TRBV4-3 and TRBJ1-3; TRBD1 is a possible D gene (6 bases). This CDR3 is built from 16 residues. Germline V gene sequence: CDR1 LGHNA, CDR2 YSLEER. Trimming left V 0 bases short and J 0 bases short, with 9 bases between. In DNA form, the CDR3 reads TGCGCCAGCAGCCAAGATGGACAGCTCTCTGGAAACACCATATATTTT. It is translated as CASSQDGQLSGNTIYF.

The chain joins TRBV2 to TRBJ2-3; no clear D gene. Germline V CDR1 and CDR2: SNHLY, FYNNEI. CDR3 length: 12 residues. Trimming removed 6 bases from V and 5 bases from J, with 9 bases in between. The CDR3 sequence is CASRDQRDTQYF. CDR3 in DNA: TGTGCCAGCAGGGATCAGCGAGATACGCAGTATTTT. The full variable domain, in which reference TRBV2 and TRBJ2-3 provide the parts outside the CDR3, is EPEVTQTPSHQVTQMGQEVILRCVPISNHLYFYWYRQILGQKVEFLVSFYNNEISEKSEIFDDQFSVERPDGSNFTLKIRSTKLEDSAMYFCASRDQRDTQYFGPGTRLTVL.

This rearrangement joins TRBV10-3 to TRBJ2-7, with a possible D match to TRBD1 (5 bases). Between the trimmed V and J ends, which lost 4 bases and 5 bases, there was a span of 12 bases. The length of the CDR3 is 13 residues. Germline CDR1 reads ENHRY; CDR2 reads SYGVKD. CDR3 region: CAISVQAANEQYF. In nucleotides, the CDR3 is TGTGCCATCAGTGTACAGGCTGCCAACGAGCAGTACTTC.

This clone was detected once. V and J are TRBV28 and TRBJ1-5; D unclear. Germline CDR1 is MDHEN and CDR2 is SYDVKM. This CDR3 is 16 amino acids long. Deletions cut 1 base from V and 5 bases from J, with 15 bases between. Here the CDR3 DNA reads TGTGCCAGCAGTTTATTGAGCAAAATCCCTTATCAGCCCCAGCATTTT. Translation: CASSLLSKIPYQPQHF.

The CDR3 DNA sequence: TGTGCCAGCAGCTTAGGTGGACAGGGCCGTGAACCCCTCCACTTT. As protein: CASSLGGQGREPLHF. The genes are TRBV7-2 and TRBJ1-6, with TRBD1 matching 8 bases. Germline CDR1 is SGHTA and CDR2 is FQGNSA. V trimming: 1 base; J trimming: 12 bases; junction bases outside the gene matches: 8. The CDR3 runs to 15 residues.

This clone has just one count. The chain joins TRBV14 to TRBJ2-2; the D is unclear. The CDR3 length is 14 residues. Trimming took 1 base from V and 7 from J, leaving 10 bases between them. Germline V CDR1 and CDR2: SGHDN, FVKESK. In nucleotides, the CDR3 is TGTGCCAGCAGCCAAGGGCAGGTCCGCGGGGAGCTGTTTTTT. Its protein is CASSQGQVRGELFF. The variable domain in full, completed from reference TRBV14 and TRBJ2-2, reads EAGVTQFPSHSVIEKGQTVTLRCDPISGHDNLYWYRRVMGKEIKFLLHFVKESKQDESGMPNNRFLAERTGGTYSTLKVQPAELEDSGVYFCASSQGQVRGELFFGEGSRLTVL.

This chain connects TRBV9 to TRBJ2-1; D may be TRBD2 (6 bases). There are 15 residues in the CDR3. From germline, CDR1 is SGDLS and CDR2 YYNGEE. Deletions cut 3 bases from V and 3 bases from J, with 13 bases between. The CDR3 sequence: CASSGGVTYYNEQFF. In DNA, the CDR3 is TGTGCCAGCAGCGGGGGGGTGACTTACTACAATGAGCAGTTCTTC.

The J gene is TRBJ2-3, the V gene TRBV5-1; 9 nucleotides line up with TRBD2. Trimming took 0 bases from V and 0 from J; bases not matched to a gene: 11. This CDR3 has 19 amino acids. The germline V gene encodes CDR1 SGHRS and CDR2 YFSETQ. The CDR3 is CASSLGGTSQVTSTDTQYF. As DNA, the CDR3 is TGCGCCAGCAGCTTGGGAGGGACTAGCCAAGTTACTAGCACAGATACGCAGTATTTT.

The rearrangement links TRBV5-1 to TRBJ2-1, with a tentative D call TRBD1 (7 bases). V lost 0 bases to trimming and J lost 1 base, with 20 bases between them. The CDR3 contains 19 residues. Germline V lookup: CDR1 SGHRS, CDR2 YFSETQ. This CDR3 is CASSLDAGQPIGSYNEQFF. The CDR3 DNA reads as TGCGCCAGCAGCTTGGACGCGGGACAGCCCATCGGGTCCTACAATGAGCAGTTCTTC.

CDR3 in amino acids: CASSFSGTDTQYF. The CDR3, as DNA: TGTGCCAGCAGCTTTTCCGGGACAGATACGCAGTATTTT. The chain couples TRBV7-9 to TRBJ2-3; the D is unclear. This CDR3 comprises 13 residues. Trimming pared 3 bases from V and 3 bases from J, leaving 7 bases between. Germline V lookup: CDR1 SEHNR, CDR2 FQNEAQ (reference sequence).